One sample yielded the 22 T cell receptor beta chains listed below, sequenced in a study of T cells in Graves' hyperthyroidism and ophthalmopathy. The investigators amplified TCR beta CDR3 regions from RNA transcripts. HTBI primers were used for first-round RT-PCR of the TCR CDR3. MiXCR was run by TCRdb on the multiplex PCR reads, yielding one entry per CDR3 protein. The table records hundreds of thousands of distinct CDR3 sequences, over 15% of them present only once. The material sequenced was blood. These receptors all stem from a woman aged 55-69 years with Graves' ophthalmopathy.

This clonotype was seen only a few times. The chain has TRBV18 and TRBJ2-3; D may be TRBD2 (6 bases). Germline CDR1 KGHSH, CDR2 LQKENI. V lost 4 bases, J lost 0 bases, and 20 bases lay in between. This CDR3 comprises 18 residues. The CDR3 DNA reads TGTGCCAGCTCACTCCAGAGAGGAGCGGGCCCTAGCACAGATACGCAGTATTTT. Its protein product is CASSLQRGAGPSTDTQYF.

This clonotype was found many times. The chain is built from TRBV7-9 and TRBJ2-3; 7 bases match TRBD1. Germline V gives CDR1 SEHNR, CDR2 FQNEAQ (reference sequence). Germline trimming cut 7 bases from V and 0 bases from J; bases unmatched to any gene: 7. This CDR3 is built from 15 residues. DNA for the CDR3: TGTGCCAGCACTACCGGGACAGCTAGCACAGATACGCAGTATTTT. Protein: CASTTGTASTDTQYF.

The chain is built from TRBV28 and TRBJ2-5, with 11 nucleotides matching TRBD2. J was trimmed by 5 bases and V by 1 base; bases with no gene match: 6. The CDR3 has 16 residues. In germline, CDR1 is MDHEN, CDR2 SYDVKM. This CDR3 is CASSLSLAGGLETQYF. DNA for the CDR3: TGTGCCAGCAGTTTATCTCTAGCGGGAGGTTTGGAGACCCAGTACTTC.

To note about this clonotype: This may arise from a read error, as a much more abundant clone is one base away. This sequence joins TRBV11-2 and TRBJ1-1; D is possibly TRBD1 (6 bases). The germline V gene encodes CDR1 SGHAT and CDR2 FQNNGV. This CDR3 spans 14 amino acids. The DNA for the CDR3 is TGTGCCAGCAACTTATACGGGGGCAGGACTGAAGCTTTCTTT. Protein sequence: CASNLYGGRTEAFF. Supplemented by reference TRBV11-2 and TRBJ1-1, the full variable domain reads EAGVAQSPRYKIIEKRQSVAFWCNPISGHATLYWYQQILGQGPKLLIQFQNNGVVDDSQLPKDRFSAERLKGVDSTLKIQPAKLEDSAVYLCASNLYGGRTEAFFGQGTRLTVV.

In its sample, this clonotype was seen many times. The rearrangement uses TRBV7-8 and TRBJ1-5, with D maybe TRBD1 (6 bases). This CDR3 is 15 amino acids long. V lost 1 base and J lost 3, with 10 bases in between. Per the germline V gene, CDR1 is SGHVS and CDR2 is FQNEAQ. This CDR3 is CASSLGTGNNQPQHF. Written as DNA, the CDR3 is TGTGCCAGCAGCTTAGGCACAGGGAACAATCAGCCCCAGCATTTT.

This clonotype was counted a few times. The chain uses TRBV4-3 and TRBJ1-3; D remains unclear. Between the trimmed V and J ends, which lost 0 bases and 4 bases, there was a span of 16 bases. CDR1 is LGHNA and CDR2 is YSLEER in the germline V gene. The CDR3 runs to 17 residues. The CDR3 here is CASSQDSKMLYGNTIYF. CDR3 nucleotide sequence: TGCGCCAGCAGCCAAGACTCCAAGATGTTGTACGGAAACACCATATATTTT.

There are a few counts of this clonotype. V is TRBV20-1 and J is TRBJ1-2; D is possibly TRBD1 (5 bases). The germline CDR1 and CDR2 sequences are DFQATT and SNEGSKA (reference sequence). V gave up 3 bases and J gave up 8 bases, with 16 bases separating them. The CDR3 totals 13 residues. This CDR3 is CSASQLGGVGYTF. The CDR3 nucleotides are TGCAGTGCTAGTCAGCTGGGAGGGGTCGGCTACACCTTC.

This clonotype was detected only a few times. Germline and junction disagree at one end, which may indicate a read error. The genes are TRBV2 and TRBJ1-5, with 7 bases aligning to TRBD1. Germline CDR1 SNHLY, CDR2 FYNNEI. CDR3 length: 16 residues. CDR3 nucleotide sequence: TGTGCCAGCAGCGTTAGGGGGCAAAGAAACAATCGGCCCCAGCATTTT. It codes for CASSVRGQRNNRPQHF.

This clonotype was seen many times. V is TRBV5-5 and J is TRBJ2-1, with D possibly TRBD1 on 8 matching bases. The CDR3 spans 15 residues. V lost 3 bases and J 3 bases, leaving 13 bases between the germline ends. CDR1 is SGHKS, CDR2 YYEKEE, per germline (reference sequence). The CDR3 sequence is CASSSDRDYYNEQFF. For the CDR3, the DNA is TGTGCCAGCAGCTCGGACAGGGACTACTACAATGAGCAGTTCTTC.

This clonotype was picked up many times. This chain links TRBV2 with TRBJ2-7; a possible D gene is TRBD1 (6 bases). V lost 3 bases and J 3 bases, leaving 21 bases between the germline ends. The CDR3 has 17 residues. Germline assignment: CDR1 SNHLY and CDR2 FYNNEI. CDR3 amino acids: CASSDQKRGNLVYEQYF. CDR3 nucleotides: TGTGCCAGCAGTGATCAAAAAAGGGGGAATTTGGTCTACGAGCAGTACTTC.

Note on this clonotype: The junction and the germline gene differ at one end; a read error may be behind it. The V gene is TRBV7-7, the J gene TRBJ1-2; 8 bases match TRBD1. Germline lookup yields CDR1 SSHAT and CDR2 FNYEAQ (reference sequence). The CDR3 loop spans 19 amino acids. The CDR3 reads CASNLNLPRGQEVDYGYTF. The CDR3 DNA reads as TGTGCTAGCAACCTAAATCTTCCCCGGGGACAGGAGGTTGACTATGGCTACACCTTC.

There are many counts of this clonotype. This chain connects TRBV6-1 to TRBJ2-2, with no clear D. Germline V gene sequence: CDR1 MNHNS, CDR2 SASEGT. This CDR3 spans 13 amino acids. The V gene lost 2 bases and the J gene lost 4 bases, with 5 bases spanning the gap. CDR3 coding DNA: TGTGCCAGCAGTGAATTTCCCACCGGGGAGCTGTTTTTT. Protein sequence: CASSEFPTGELFF.

The rearrangement uses TRBV29-1 and TRBJ2-7; possible D gene TRBD1, 5 bases. V was cut by 3 bases and J by 2 bases, with 11 bases left in between. From germline, CDR1 is SQVTM and CDR2 ANQGSEA. The CDR3 length is 13 residues. Here the CDR3 reads CSVEGLKPYEQYF. The CDR3 DNA follows: TGCAGCGTTGAGGGGCTTAAACCCTACGAGCAGTACTTC.

In this sample, this clonotype turned up many times. V and J are TRBV24-1 and TRBJ2-5; 7 bases fit TRBD1. CDR3 size: 14 residues. The V gene end was trimmed by 4 bases and the J gene end by 1 base; junction bases not matched to a gene: 2. The V gene's germline CDR1 is KGHDR and CDR2 SFDVKD. CDR3: CATSDRDSQETQYF. The CDR3 DNA is TGTGCCACCAGTGACCGGGACAGCCAAGAGACCCAGTACTTC.

Ten or more counts support this clonotype. The genes are TRBV25-1 and TRBJ2-3; D is unresolved. Trimming took off 3 bases at V and 2 bases at J, with 6 bases between the two ends. This CDR3 has 13 amino acids. Germline V lookup: CDR1 MGHDK, CDR2 SYGVNS. This CDR3 reads CASSDGVTDTQYF. In DNA, the CDR3 is TGTGCCAGCAGTGATGGAGTCACAGATACGCAGTATTTT.

This clonotype was recorded at least ten times. In DNA form, the CDR3 reads TGTGCCAGCGCCCCTTCCGGAGGACAGGGTCGAACTGAAGCTTTCTTT. It translates to CASAPSGGQGRTEAFF. V and J are TRBV11-2 and TRBJ1-1, with TRBD1 matching 8 bases. Germline V gene sequence: CDR1 SGHAT, CDR2 FQNNGV. V dropped 8 bases and J dropped 5; count of bases not matched to a gene: 16. The CDR3 is 16 amino acids.

This clonotype has at least ten counts. The CDR3 DNA reads TGTGCCAGCAGTTCCGACAAGGAGGGAAAGGGCGTCCGTCAAGAGACCCAGTACTTC. Its protein product is CASSSDKEGKGVRQETQYF. The chain employs TRBV6-2 or TRBV6-3 and TRBJ2-5, with D perhaps matching TRBD2 (6 bases). Trimming took 4 bases from V and 2 from J, leaving 26 bases between them. The germline gives CDR1 MNHEY, CDR2 SVGEGT. This CDR3 has 19 residues.

This clonotype was detected many times. This chain uses TRBV14 with TRBJ1-1; a possible D gene is TRBD1 (5 bases). The CDR3 sequence is 13 residues long. V was pared by 4 bases and J by 5 bases, with 11 bases between. The germline gives CDR1 SGHDN, CDR2 FVKESK. The CDR3 loop reads CASSRDLGTEAFF. Written as DNA, the CDR3 is TGTGCCAGCAGCCGGGACCTAGGAACTGAAGCTTTCTTT. The full variable domain, with the rest looked up from reference TRBV14 and TRBJ1-1, is EAGVTQFPSHSVIEKGQTVTLRCDPISGHDNLYWYRRVMGKEIKFLLHFVKESKQDESGMPNNRFLAERTGGTYSTLKVQPAELEDSGVYFCASSRDLGTEAFFGQGTRLTVV.

In this sample, this clonotype turned up a few times. CDR3 amino acids: CASSQGASSKQETQYF. CDR3 nucleotides: TGTGCCAGCAGCCAAGGGGCAAGTTCGAAACAAGAGACCCAGTACTTC. The chain has TRBV28 and TRBJ2-5, with D perhaps TRBD1 (5 bases). Germline V gene sequence: CDR1 MDHEN, CDR2 SYDVKM. The V end lost 6 bases, the J end lost 2 bases, and 19 bases lay between the germline ends. The length of the CDR3 is 16 residues.

This clonotype was counted many times. The chain joins TRBV18 to TRBJ2-7; D possibly corresponds to TRBD2 (6 bases). Germline CDR1 KGHSH, CDR2 LQKENI. The CDR3 sequence is 15 residues long. V shed 5 bases and J shed 1 base, with 15 bases lying between them. CDR3 in DNA: TGTGCCAGCTCATCGTCCGGGACTCCTTCCTACGAGCAGTACTTC. This gives the protein CASSSSGTPSYEQYF. Together with reference TRBV18 and TRBJ2-7, the CDR3 gives the full variable domain: NAGVMQNPRHLVRRRGQEARLRCSPMKGHSHVYWYRQLPEEGLKFMVYLQKENIIDESGMPKERFSAEFPKEGPSILRIQQVVRGDSAAYFCASSSSGTPSYEQYFGPGTRLTVT.

This clonotype has a count of ten or more. The chain links TRBV6-1 to TRBJ1-5; D call uncertain. Trimming stripped 1 base from V and 4 bases from J, with 8 bases between. The CDR3 runs to 14 residues. CDR1 MNHNS and CDR2 SASEGT come from the germline V gene. Here the CDR3 DNA reads TGTGCCAGCAGTGAAGTGGCGAGGAATCAGCCCCAGCATTTT. Protein sequence: CASSEVARNQPQHF.

There are a few counts of this clonotype. This sequence joins TRBV20-1 and TRBJ1-3; the D gene is possibly TRBD1 (6 bases). This CDR3 comprises 14 residues. Germline values: CDR1 DFQATT, CDR2 SNEGSKA (reference sequence). V was trimmed by 6 bases and J by 1 base, leaving 13 bases between them. DNA for the CDR3: TGCAGTGCGAGCGGTCAGGGGTCTGGAAACACCATATATTTT. Residues: CSASGQGSGNTIYF.